This record covers a single TCR beta chain. Its cognate antigen is unknown. The source of the sample is a study of beta chain features in type 1 diabetes. Study overall: Patients looked much like healthy donors when it came to age, gender and cell yields.

General observations from the study: A closer apparent resemblance between naive, central memory and Treg TCRB repertoires was seen in patients than in healthy donors. Moderate but significant shortening of TCRB CDR3s was recorded in all four CD4+ subsets from Type 1 diabetes patients.

Reverse transcription of all isolated RNA meant that expressed TCRB transcripts were sequenced. Produced via immunoSEQ multiplex PCR; TCRdb's table is partial and in-frame only. The table records some 700,000 clones, roughly 12% of them present only once. Source material: naive CD4+ T cells from blood. The TCR originated in a man between 18 and 29 years old with type 1 diabetes.

CDR3 residues: CASRVLLNYGYTF. The DNA for the CDR3 is TGTGCCAGCAGAGTGCTACTGAACTATGGCTACACCTTC. The J gene is TRBJ1-2, the V gene TRBV9; D is unresolved. Trimming cost V 5 bases and J 2 bases, with 10 bases left between them. Germline V lookup: CDR1 SGDLS, CDR2 YYNGEE. The CDR3 has 13 amino acids.